The 24 T cell receptor beta chains given below trace back to one sample, sequenced in a study of cytomegalovirus exposure and HLA in healthy donors. With 60 Vbeta and 13 Jbeta primers, the PCR was carried out. Measured with immunoSEQ multiplex PCR; TCRdb has only the in-frame clones, and not every one. The sample consists of about 54,000 clones, around 78% of them appearing once. Sequences were obtained from PBMCs. The source of these receptors is a female donor in good health and CMV-seronegative.

The rearrangement uses TRBV10-3 and TRBJ2-3; weak D call: TRBD2 (6 bases). The CDR3 is 15 amino acids. Trimming stripped 6 bases from V and 2 bases from J, with 15 bases between. Germline-derived CDR1 and CDR2 are ENHRY and SYGVKD. The CDR3 is CAISRRLGFTDTQYF. The CDR3 DNA sequence: TGTGCCATCAGCCGCCGACTAGGATTCACAGATACGCAGTATTTT.

The gene calls are TRBV6-1 and TRBJ1-1; D remains ambiguous. Germline assignment: CDR1 MNHNS and CDR2 SASEGT. The CDR3 length is 13 residues. V gave up 3 bases and J gave up 1 base, with 6 bases separating them. The CDR3 sequence: CASSDSSNTEAFF. The CDR3 DNA reads as TGTGCCAGCAGTGATTCCTCGAACACTGAAGCTTTCTTT.

In this sample, this clone turned up once. The chain recombines TRBV7-3 with TRBJ1-1; possibly TRBD1 for D (6 bases). The CDR3 loop spans 13 amino acids. Trimming stripped 8 bases from V and 1 base from J, with 11 bases between. In germline, CDR1 is SGHTA, CDR2 FQGTGA. The CDR3 sequence is CASSGGPNTEAFF. The CDR3 DNA sequence: TGTGCCAGCTCTGGGGGCCCGAACACTGAAGCTTTCTTT.

The V call is TRBV11-3, the J call TRBJ2-3; possible D gene TRBD2, 6 bases. From germline, CDR1 is SGHNT and CDR2 YENEEA. There are 13 residues in the CDR3. V was cut by 4 bases and J by 4 bases, with 9 bases left in between. CDR3 sequence (DNA): TGTGCCAGCAGCTCCTCTAGCGCAGATACGCAGTATTTT. The encoded protein is CASSSSSADTQYF.

The genes are TRBV2 and TRBJ1-6; D gene uncertain. The length of the CDR3 is 15 residues. V lost 7 bases, J lost 7 bases, and 17 bases lay in between. In germline, CDR1 is SNHLY, CDR2 FYNNEI. CDR3 DNA sequence: TGTGCCAGCAACGTGAATCGAGGCGGGAATTCACCCCTCCACTTT. As protein: CASNVNRGGNSPLHF.

V usage is TRBV7-6 and J usage is TRBJ1-1, with D perhaps TRBD1 (5 bases). V was clipped by 5 bases and J by 1 base, with 14 bases between them. The CDR3 contains 15 residues. Germline V gene data show CDR1 as SGHVS and CDR2 as FNYEAQ. The CDR3 DNA sequence: TGTGCCAGCAGCCCGGGGGGTTCCCCGAACACTGAAGCTTTCTTT. Amino acid sequence: CASSPGGSPNTEAFF. Full variable domain (rest looked up from reference TRBV7-6 and TRBJ1-1): GAGVSQSPRYKVTKRGQDVALRCDPISGHVSLYWYRQALGQGPEFLTYFNYEAQQDKSGLPNDRFSAERPEGSISTLTIQRTEQRDSAMYRCASSPGGSPNTEAFFGQGTRLTVV.

J is TRBJ1-6 and V is TRBV7-9; 7 bases map to TRBD1. The CDR3 contains 14 residues. CDR1 and CDR2 (germline): SEHNR, FQNEAQ (reference sequence). Trimming took 3 bases from V and 8 from J; bases not matched to a gene: 4. CDR3 DNA sequence: TGTGCCAGCAGCTTGGGACAGTTCGATTCACCCCTCCACTTT. This sequence encodes CASSLGQFDSPLHF.

The chain combines TRBV6-1 with TRBJ2-1, with 7 bases that match TRBD1. CDR3 size: 14 residues. J lost 7 bases, V lost 10 bases, and 13 bases had no gene match. Germline lookup yields CDR1 MNHNS and CDR2 SASEGT. This CDR3 is CATNRGSVGNEQFF. The CDR3 DNA reads as TGTGCCACTAACAGGGGAAGTGTGGGTAATGAGCAGTTCTTC.

V is TRBV7-8 and J is TRBJ1-1; D gene unclear. From germline, CDR1 is SGHVS and CDR2 FQNEAQ. Trimming stripped 1 base from V and 5 bases from J, with 8 bases between. CDR3 length equals 13 residues. The CDR3, as DNA: TGTGCCAGCAGCTTAGAGACTGGGACTGAAGCTTTCTTT. Translated, it gives CASSLETGTEAFF.

The V and J genes are TRBV18 and TRBJ2-1; TRBD2 matches 9 bases. CDR1 KGHSH and CDR2 LQKENI come from the germline V gene. This CDR3 has 17 amino acids. The trim removed 6 bases at V and 0 bases at J, leaving 9 bases unmatched. The CDR3 DNA follows: TGTGCCAGCTCCCCGTTGAGCGGGGGGAGCTCCTACAATGAGCAGTTCTTC. Translated: CASSPLSGGSSYNEQFF. Full variable domain (remainder filled in from reference TRBV18 and TRBJ2-1): NAGVMQNPRHLVRRRGQEARLRCSPMKGHSHVYWYRQLPEEGLKFMVYLQKENIIDESGMPKERFSAEFPKEGPSILRIQQVVRGDSAAYFCASSPLSGGSSYNEQFFGPGTRLTVL.

The chain uses TRBV4-1 and TRBJ2-5; D perhaps matches TRBD2 (6 bases). The germline gives CDR1 MGHRA, CDR2 YSYEKL. V was pared by 4 bases and J by 1 base, with 10 bases between. The CDR3 sequence is 14 residues long. CDR3 nucleotides: TGCGCCAGCAGCCTTGGGCGGGGCCAAGAGACCCAGTACTTC. Its protein product is CASSLGRGQETQYF.

This chain connects TRBV5-1 to TRBJ2-2; D is perhaps TRBD1 (5 bases). The CDR3 runs 17 residues. The germline V and J ends were trimmed by 4 bases and 1 base, with 17 bases remaining between them. The germline V gene has CDR1 SGHRS and CDR2 YFSETQ. The CDR3 DNA sequence: TGCGCCAGCAGCCAACTGGACGGCAGGGAGAACACCGGGGAGCTGTTTTTT. Translating gives CASSQLDGRENTGELFF.

The gene calls are TRBV7-3 and TRBJ2-7; 8 positions match TRBD2. Germline V gene lookup returns CDR1 SGHTA and CDR2 FQGTGA. The V gene end was trimmed by 1 base and the J gene end by 6 bases; junction bases not matched to a gene: 8. There are 15 residues in the CDR3. The CDR3 reads CASSLMAGGYTEQYF. CDR3 bases: TGTGCCAGCAGCTTAATGGCGGGGGGCTATACCGAGCAGTACTTC. The full variable domain, with the rest looked up from reference TRBV7-3 and TRBJ2-7, is GAGVSQTPSNKVTEKGKYVELRCDPISGHTALYWYRQSLGQGPEFLIYFQGTGAADDSGLPNDRFFAVRPEGSVSTLKIQRTERGDSAVYLCASSLMAGGYTEQYFGPGTRLTVT.

The chain is built from TRBV29-1 and TRBJ1-1; D gene unclear. Germline CDR1 is SQVTM and CDR2 is ANQGSEA. Trimming took 4 bases from V and 4 from J, leaving 13 bases between them. CDR3 size: 13 residues. CDR3: CSVGWRVSTEAFF. The CDR3, as DNA: TGCAGCGTTGGATGGAGGGTGAGCACTGAAGCTTTCTTT.

V and J are TRBV29-1 and TRBJ2-7; D remains ambiguous. The CDR3 covers 11 residues. Per germline, CDR1 SQVTM and CDR2 ANQGSEA. The V end lost 5 bases, the J end lost 2 bases, and 7 bases lay between the germline ends. This CDR3 reads CSVQATYEQYF. CDR3 sequence (DNA): TGCAGCGTTCAGGCTACCTACGAGCAGTACTTC.

This rearrangement joins TRBV28 to TRBJ1-1; no clear D gene. Trimming removed 6 bases from V and 11 bases from J, with 13 bases in between. The germline V gene encodes CDR1 MDHEN and CDR2 SYDVKM. The CDR3 consists of 11 residues. As DNA, the CDR3 is TGTGCCAGCAGGGGAGGGTCGCGGGCTTTCTTT. It specifies CASRGGSRAFF.

The chain couples TRBV6-5 to TRBJ2-1, with 13 bases lining up with TRBD2. The CDR3 has 15 residues. J lost 9 bases, V lost 2 bases, and 4 bases had no gene match. Germline V gene lookup returns CDR1 MNHEY and CDR2 SVGAGI. The CDR3 is CASSYRGLAGVEQFF. The CDR3 nucleotides are TGTGCCAGCAGTTACCGTGGACTAGCGGGGGTTGAGCAGTTCTTC.

The chain links TRBV5-6 to TRBJ1-6, with D perhaps TRBD1 (5 bases). Per germline, CDR1 SGHDT and CDR2 YYEEEE. The CDR3 covers 16 residues. Trimming removed 2 bases at V and 9 bases at J, with 18 bases between. CDR3 protein: CASSLGVPTARSPLHF. CDR3 sequence (DNA): TGTGCCAGCAGCTTAGGGGTCCCTACTGCCCGTTCACCCCTCCACTTT.

This clone was counted between two and nine times. The chain couples TRBV2 to TRBJ2-1; 9 nucleotides agree with TRBD2. CDR1 is SNHLY, CDR2 FYNNEI, per germline. This CDR3 comprises 14 residues. V was pared by 7 bases and J by 9 bases, with 10 bases of the junction left unmatched. CDR3 nucleotides: TGTGCCAGCACGCGGGCGGGGGGGCCGAGTGAGCAGTTCTTC. It is translated as CASTRAGGPSEQFF. Full variable domain (remainder filled in from reference TRBV2 and TRBJ2-1): EPEVTQTPSHQVTQMGQEVILRCVPISNHLYFYWYRQILGQKVEFLVSFYNNEISEKSEIFDDQFSVERPDGSNFTLKIRSTKLEDSAMYFCASTRAGGPSEQFFGPGTRLTVL.

This clone was picked up a small number of times. The chain recombines TRBV7-8 with TRBJ1-1; D might be TRBD1 (5 bases). The ends were cut back, 4 bases at V and 10 bases at J, with 16 bases in the middle. Germline V gene sequence: CDR1 SGHVS, CDR2 FQNEAQ. The CDR3 loop spans 13 amino acids. DNA of the CDR3: TGTGCCAGCAGCTCAGGGCCTTCCGGGGGAGCTTTCTTT. This gives the protein CASSSGPSGGAFF.

The V call is TRBV7-9, the J call TRBJ1-5, with 8 bases that match TRBD1. The germline gives CDR1 SEHNR, CDR2 FQNEAQ (reference sequence). The CDR3 is 14 amino acids. V was pared by 5 bases and J by 0 bases, with 0 bases of the junction left unmatched. In DNA form, the CDR3 reads TGTGCCAGCAGCGGACAGGGTAGCAATCAGCCCCAGCATTTT. Protein sequence: CASSGQGSNQPQHF.

CDR3 coding DNA: TGTGCCAGCAGCTTTCGGGGGGTGAAGGAGACCCAGTACTTC. Protein: CASSFRGVKETQYF. The rearrangement joins TRBV7-9 to TRBJ2-5, with 7 bases fitting TRBD2. This CDR3 is 14 amino acids long. Per the germline V gene, CDR1 is SEHNR and CDR2 is FQNEAQ (reference sequence). V gave up 3 bases and J gave up 5 bases; unmatched junction bases: 6. Filled out from reference TRBV7-9 and TRBJ2-5, the complete variable domain reads DTGVSQNPRHKITKRGQNVTFRCDPISEHNRLYWYRQTLGQGPEFLTYFQNEAQLEKSRLLSDRFSAERPKGSFSTLEIQRTEQGDSAMYLCASSFRGVKETQYFGPGTRLLVL.

This chain links TRBV6-1 with TRBJ1-5; D remains unclear. V was cut by 10 bases and J by 0 bases, with 22 bases left in between. The CDR3 extends over 17 amino acids. The germline gives CDR1 MNHNS, CDR2 SASEGT. Here the CDR3 reads CAIKEALADYSNQPQHF. CDR3 bases: TGTGCCATCAAGGAAGCGCTCGCAGATTATAGCAATCAGCCCCAGCATTTT.

The gene calls are TRBV21-1 and TRBJ2-3; TRBD1 reflects the table's D call only, with no check against the DNA. TRBV21-1 is a known pseudogene. The CDR3 totals 13 residues. CDR3 sequence (DNA): TGTGCCAGCAGCAAAGGACAGGGGGATACGCAGTATTTT. Amino acids: CASSKGQGDTQYF.